This T cell receptor (beta chain) is drawn from a study of high-grade serous ovarian cancer treatment subgroups. Overall study context: On average, just over 14,000 reads and thousands of unique TCR beta rearrangements were obtained per sample.

CDR1 and CDR2 from the germline V gene are LNHDA and SQIVND (reference sequence). CDR3 length: 15 residues. V was cut by 1 base and J by 1 base, with 10 bases left in between. Method: immunoSEQ multiplex PCR; TCRdb's copy keeps in-frame clones and lacks some. Of more than 8,000 clones listed, 76% are singletons. As to this clone: The target antigen is unknown.

Study-wide results and caveats: These tumor repertoires lack spatial information from bulk sequencing. Clonal relatedness tracked neoantigen level, and by trend copy number and mutation load.

Tumor tissue was taken before any definitive surgery or chemotherapy was given. This TCR was recovered from a human donor with high-grade serous ovarian cancer. Sample: tumor tissue. The J gene is TRBJ1-1, the V gene TRBV19, with D tentatively TRBD1 (5 bases). The CDR3 sequence: CASSIGAGWNTEAFF. CDR3 sequence (DNA): TGTGCCAGTAGTATAGGGGCAGGGTGGAACACTGAAGCTTTCTTT.